What follows is one T cell receptor (beta chain) and its context. Its specificity is unknown. The TCR beta profiling, which covered VDJ combination and CDR3 sequence, was carried out using genomic DNA as the template. One entry per CDR3 protein, called by TCRdb with MiXCR from the reads. This table holds some 120,000 distinct CDR3 sequences, roughly 40% found once. The sample belongs to a study of CD8+CD57+ T cells in acquired aplastic anemia. About the research overall: Yields of DNA that came from sorted CD4+ and CD8+ cells averaged around 3 ug.

V dropped 0 bases and J dropped 1 base, with 11 bases sitting between them. There are 16 residues in the CDR3. The germline gives CDR1 LGHNA, CDR2 YSLEER. Patients chosen for sequencing had CD8+CD57+ cells that had expanded, as shown by flow cytometry. As a group, the patients uniformly had severe acquired aplastic anemia. Study-wide results and caveats: Almost 30 sequences, all CD8+ CDR3, were shared between patients and controls.

The receptor was derived from a human donor with aplastic anemia. This rearrangement joins TRBV4-3 to TRBJ2-3; weak D call: TRBD1 (6 bases). The material sequenced was sorted CD4+, CD8+, or CD8+CD57+ T cells (not recorded which) from PBMCs. CDR3 sequence (DNA): TGCGCCAGCAGCCAAGAAGGGGGTAGGGGCACAGATACGCAGTATTTT. It translates to CASSQEGGRGTDTQYF.